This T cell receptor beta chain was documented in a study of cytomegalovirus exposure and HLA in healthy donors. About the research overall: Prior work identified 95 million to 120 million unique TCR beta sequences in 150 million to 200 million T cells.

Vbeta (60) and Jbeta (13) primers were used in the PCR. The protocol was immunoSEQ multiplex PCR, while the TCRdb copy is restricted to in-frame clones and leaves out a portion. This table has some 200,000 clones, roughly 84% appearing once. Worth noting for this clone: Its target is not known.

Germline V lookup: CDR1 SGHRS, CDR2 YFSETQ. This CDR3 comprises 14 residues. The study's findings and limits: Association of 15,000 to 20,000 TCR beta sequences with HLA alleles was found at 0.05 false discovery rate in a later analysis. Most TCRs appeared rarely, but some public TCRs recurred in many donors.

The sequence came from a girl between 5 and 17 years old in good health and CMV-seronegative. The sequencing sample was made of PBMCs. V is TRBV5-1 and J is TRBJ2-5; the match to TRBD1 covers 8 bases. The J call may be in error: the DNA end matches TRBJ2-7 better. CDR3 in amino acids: CASRTGVGLHEQYF. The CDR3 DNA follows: TGCGCCAGCAGGACAGGGGTAGGGCTGCACGAGCAGTACTTC.